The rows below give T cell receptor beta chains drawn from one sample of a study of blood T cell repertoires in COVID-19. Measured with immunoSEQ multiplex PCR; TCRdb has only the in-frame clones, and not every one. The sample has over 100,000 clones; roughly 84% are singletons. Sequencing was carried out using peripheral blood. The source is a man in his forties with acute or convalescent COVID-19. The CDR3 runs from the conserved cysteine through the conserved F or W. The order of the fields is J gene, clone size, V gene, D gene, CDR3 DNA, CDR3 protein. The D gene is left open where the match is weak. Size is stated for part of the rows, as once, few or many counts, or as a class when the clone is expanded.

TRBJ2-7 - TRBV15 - TGTGCCACCAGCAGAGTCACAGGGTTCTCCTACGAGCAGTACTTC CATSRVTGFSYEQYF
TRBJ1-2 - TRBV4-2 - TGTGCCAGCAGCCAATCAACAGCGGTCGGCTATGGCTACACCTTC CASSQSTAVGYGYTF
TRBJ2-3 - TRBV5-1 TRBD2 TGCGCCAGCAGCTTGTTCGGGAGGGCTAGTGATACGCAGTATTTT CASSLFGRASDTQYF
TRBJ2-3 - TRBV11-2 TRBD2 TGTGCCAGCAGCTGGACTAGCGGACGCACAGATACGCAGTATTTT CASSWTSGRTDTQYF
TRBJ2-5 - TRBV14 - TGTGCCAGCAGCCAAGGGACAGCATTTGAAGAGACCCAGTACTTC CASSQGTAFEETQYF
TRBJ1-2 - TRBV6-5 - TGTGCCAGCGGGGGGGTTCTCTATGGCTACACCTTC CASGGVLYGYTF
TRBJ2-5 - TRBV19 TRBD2 TGTGCCAGTAGTATGGCCAGCGGGGGGTTGGAGACCCAGTACTTC CASSMASGGLETQYF
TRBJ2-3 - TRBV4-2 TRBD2 TGTGCCAGCAGCCAAGATGGCGGGGGGACTAGCACAGATACGCAGTATTTT CASSQDGGGTSTDTQYF
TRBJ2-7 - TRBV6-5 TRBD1 TGTGCCAGCAGTTACTCCGGGACAGGGATCAACGAGCAGTACTTC CASSYSGTGINEQYF
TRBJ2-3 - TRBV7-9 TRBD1 TGTGCCAGCAGCTTAGCGGGACAGGGTGGGGATACGCAGTATTTT CASSLAGQGGDTQYF
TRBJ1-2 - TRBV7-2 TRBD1 TGTGCCAGCAGCCCTGACAGGGCTTATAACTATGGCTACACCTTC CASSPDRAYNYGYTF
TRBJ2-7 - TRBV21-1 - TGTGCCAGCAGCAAAGAGGAGAAGCTAAGACCCTACGAGCAGTACTTC CASSKEEKLRPYEQYF
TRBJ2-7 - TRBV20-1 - TGCAGTGCTGGCAAAGCCTACGAGCAGTACTTC CSAGKAYEQYF
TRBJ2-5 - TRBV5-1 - TGCGCCAGCAGCCGGGGGGCGACGAGAGAGACCCAGTACTTC CASSRGATRETQYF
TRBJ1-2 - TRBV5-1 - TGCGCCAGCAGCCTTTGGACGGGAACTAACTATGGCTACACCTTC CASSLWTGTNYGYTF
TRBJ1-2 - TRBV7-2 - TGTGCCAGCACCCCGGACAGATACTATGGCTACACCTTC CASTPDRYYGYTF
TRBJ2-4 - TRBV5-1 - TGCGCCAGCACCCGAGATCAGGGTCGGAACATTCAGTACTTC CASTRDQGRNIQYF
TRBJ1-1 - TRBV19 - TGTGCCAGTAGGTCTCAGGGTGGGGGCAACACTGAAGCTTTCTTT CASRSQGGGNTEAFF
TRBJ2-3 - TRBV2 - TGTGCCAGCAGTGAAAGGCGGAATACGCAGTATTTT CASSERRNTQYF
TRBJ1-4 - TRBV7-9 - TGTGCCAGCAGCTTCAACGAGGAGGCTAATGAAAAACTGTTTTTT CASSFNEEANEKLFF
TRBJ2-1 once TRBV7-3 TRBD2 TGTGCCAGCAGCCTAGCGGGGAGTTCCTACAATGAGCAGTTCTTC CASSLAGSSYNEQFF
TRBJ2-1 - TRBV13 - TGTGCCAGCAGCTTGGGCAGGGTAGTCGATGAGCAGTTCTTC CASSLGRVVDEQFF
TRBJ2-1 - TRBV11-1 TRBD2 TGTGCCAGCAGCTTTGACGGGGGGGCCCCCAATGAGCAGTTCTTC CASSFDGGAPNEQFF
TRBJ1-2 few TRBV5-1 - TGCGCCAGCAGTAACCAGGGCGCGAACTATGGCTACACCTTC CASSNQGANYGYTF
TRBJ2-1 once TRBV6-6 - TGTGCCAGCAGTTACGAGCTAGCGAGACAGAATGAGCAGTTCTTC CASSYELARQNEQFF
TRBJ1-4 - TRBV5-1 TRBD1 TGCGCCAGCAGCCCCGGGGGTTTAGGGACAGGGACTGAAAAACTGTTTTTT CASSPGGLGTGTEKLFF
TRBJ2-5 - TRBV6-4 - TGTGCCAGCAGCTCAGGGATCAACCAAGAGACCCAGTACTTC CASSSGINQETQYF
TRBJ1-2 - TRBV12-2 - TGTGCAAGTCGTCGTAACCGGGACAGGAACGGTGGCTACACCTTC CASRRNRDRNGGYTF
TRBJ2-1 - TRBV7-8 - TGTGCCAGCAGCTTAGCGCCGAGCTCCTACAATGAGCAGTTCTTC CASSLAPSSYNEQFF
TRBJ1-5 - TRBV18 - TGTGCCAGCTCACAGGACATTCTCCAGCCCCAGCATTTT CASSQDILQPQHF
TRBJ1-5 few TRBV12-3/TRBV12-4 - TGTGCCAGCAGTTTGAGTAGCAATCAGCCCCAGCATTTT CASSLSSNQPQHF
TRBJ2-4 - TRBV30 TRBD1 TGTGCCTGGCTTCACAGGGGGCAGGCCAAAAACATTCAGTACTTC CAWLHRGQAKNIQYF
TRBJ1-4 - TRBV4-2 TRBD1 TGTGCCAGCAGTGGAGCCGGGACAGGGGTGGAAAAACTGTTTTTT CASSGAGTGVEKLFF
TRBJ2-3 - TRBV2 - TGTGCCAGCAGTGTAGACCGGGGGGATACGCAGTATTTT CASSVDRGDTQYF
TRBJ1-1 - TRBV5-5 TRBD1 TGTGCCAGCAGCTTTGCCACCAGGGGGCACACTGAAGCTTTCTTT CASSFATRGHTEAFF
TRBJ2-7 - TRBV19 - TGTGCCAGTAGTCTCAGCTGGGGCTGGGACGAGCAGTACTTC CASSLSWGWDEQYF
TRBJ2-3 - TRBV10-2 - TGCGCCAGCAGTGAACTTGGAGATACGCAGTATTTT CASSELGDTQYF
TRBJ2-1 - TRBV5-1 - - CASSWGTGSKFF
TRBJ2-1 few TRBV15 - TGTGCCACCAGCACCGACTACTCCGGGAAGTCGTTCTTC CATSTDYSGKSFF